The 10 T cell receptor beta chains below come from one sample, sequenced in a study of CD8+CD57+ T cells in acquired aplastic anemia. Patients chosen for sequencing had CD8+CD57+ cells that had expanded, as shown by flow cytometry. Genomic DNA was employed as the template in profiling TCR beta VDJ and CDR3. TCRdb re-called the reads with MiXCR, one entry per CDR3 protein. This sample has approximately 220,000 distinct CDR3 sequences; approximately 45% occur once, and the top ten carry 7% to 9.5%. Material for sequencing was sorted CD4+, CD8+, or CD8+CD57+ T cells (not recorded which) from PBMCs. Receptors originate from a human donor with aplastic anemia.

This clonotype came up many times. The chain joins TRBV20-1 to TRBJ1-1; TRBD1 is a possible D gene (5 bases). CDR1 DFQATT and CDR2 SNEGSKA come from the germline V gene (reference sequence). The ends were cut back, 3 bases at V and 0 bases at J, with 14 bases in the middle. This CDR3 comprises 15 residues. The CDR3 DNA follows: TGCAGTGCTAGGCCGGGGCCCTTACTGAACACTGAAGCTTTCTTT. Translated, it gives CSARPGPLLNTEAFF.

Details on this clonotype: A read error is possible here, since a much larger clone lies one base away. The chain is built from TRBV7-2 and TRBJ1-1; no definite D call. Trimming removed 5 bases at V and 4 bases at J, with 17 bases between. The CDR3 is 15 residues long. Germline V CDR1 and CDR2: SGHTA, FQGNSA. The CDR3 bases are TGTGCCAGCAGCCCCGCTACCGCAAGAGCCACTGAAGCTTTCTTT. It encodes CASSPATARATEAFF.

This chain links TRBV6-1 with TRBJ2-7; 8 bases fit TRBD1. The CDR3 contains 14 residues. The V and J ends lost 3 bases and 4 bases, in that order; junction bases with no gene match: 5. Germline CDR1 MNHNS, CDR2 SASEGT. The chain's CDR3 is CASSDRTGRYEQYF. CDR3 DNA sequence: TGTGCCAGCAGTGATCGGACAGGGCGATACGAGCAGTACTTC.

This clonotype appeared a few times. The junction differs from germline at one of its ends, possibly a read error. The V and J genes are TRBV12-3 or TRBV12-4 and TRBJ2-7; the D gene could be TRBD1 or TRBD2 (5 bases each). This CDR3 spans 16 amino acids. In nucleotides, the CDR3 is TGTGCCAGCAGTTTAGGGCCTCCGGGGCGAACCTACGAGCAGTGCTTC. Its translation: CASSLGPPGRTYEQCF.

This clonotype was observed a handful of times. This chain uses TRBV3-1 with TRBJ1-5, with D possibly matching TRBD1 (5 bases). Trimming pared 5 bases from V and 4 bases from J, leaving 15 bases between. Germline loops: CDR1 LGHDT, CDR2 YNNKEL (reference sequence). The CDR3 has 15 amino acids. This CDR3 reads CASSKAGVINQPQHF. CDR3 DNA: TGTGCCAGCAGCAAAGCGGGGGTAATAAATCAGCCCCAGCATTTT.

This clonotype was detected ten times or more. The V call is TRBV29-1, the J call TRBJ2-3; D is undetermined. CDR3 size: 11 residues. The germline V gene encodes CDR1 SQVTM and CDR2 ANQGSEA. Deletions cut 4 bases from V and 3 bases from J, with 5 bases between. The CDR3 is CSVGGTDTQYF. CDR3 coding DNA: TGCAGCGTTGGCGGAACAGATACGCAGTATTTT.

The rearrangement joins TRBV4-2 to TRBJ2-7; TRBD1 or TRBD2 may be the D gene (5 bases each). V lost 5 bases and J lost 0, with 14 bases in between. Germline V gene data show CDR1 as LGHNA and CDR2 as YNFKEQ. This CDR3 is built from 15 residues. The CDR3 loop reads CASSGRDGDSYEQYF. As DNA, the CDR3 is TGTGCCAGCAGCGGCCGGGACGGGGACTCCTACGAGCAGTACTTC.

This clonotype has a count of ten or more. The rearrangement joins TRBV7-3 to TRBJ2-1; D is unresolved. V lost 0 bases and J 3 bases, leaving 9 bases between the germline ends. This CDR3 spans 15 amino acids. Germline CDR1 is SGHTA and CDR2 is FQGTGA. The CDR3 DNA follows: TGTGCCAGCAGCTTAACCCCTGCGGTCTACAATGAGCAGTTCTTC. This translates into CASSLTPAVYNEQFF.

The CDR3 DNA reads TGTGCCAGCAGCCTAGCGGGGCAAACGAAAAATGAGCAGTTCTTC. It yields the protein CASSLAGQTKNEQFF. The V gene is TRBV3-1, the J gene TRBJ2-1; 8 nucleotides agree with TRBD2. The CDR3 totals 15 residues. The V and J ends lost 4 bases and 7 bases, in that order; junction bases with no gene match: 9. Germline V lookup: CDR1 LGHDT, CDR2 YNNKEL (reference sequence).

To note about this clonotype: This CDR3 fails to terminate in the conserved phenylalanine or tryptophan, so it likely reflects a read error. V is TRBV7-9 and J is TRBJ2-7, with a tentative D call TRBD2 (5 bases). Trimming removed 5 bases from V and 2 bases from J, with 16 bases in between. CDR3 length equals 15 residues. The germline V gene has CDR1 SEHNR and CDR2 FQNEAQ (reference sequence). The CDR3 DNA is TGTGCCAGCAGCCCAAAAGAGGGCGAGGCCTACGAGCAGTACTGC. Translation: CASSPKEGEAYEQYC.